The rows below give T cell receptor beta chains drawn from one sample of a study of T cells in Graves' hyperthyroidism and ophthalmopathy. One entry per CDR3 protein, called by TCRdb with MiXCR from the multiplex PCR reads. The profile shows 500,000 to 550,000 distinct CDR3 sequences, roughly 21% of them singletons. The sequenced material came from blood. The source of these receptors is a man aged 40-49 years with Graves' ophthalmopathy. CDR3s include the opening cysteine and the closing phenylalanine or tryptophan. Fields, in order: clone size, V gene, J gene, D gene, CDR3 protein, CDR3 DNA. The D gene is left open where the match is weak. Only part of the rows carry a size: once, few, many, or a class if the clone is expanded.

few	TRBV6-1	TRBJ1-5	TRBD1	CASSGWGQGYQPQHF	TGTGCCAGCAGTGGGTGGGGACAGGGATACCAGCCCCAGCATTTT
.	TRBV11-2	TRBJ2-5	.	CASSPTGPSETQYF	TGTGCCAGCAGCCCCACAGGGCCATCGGAGACCCAGTACTTC
.	TRBV5-5	TRBJ2-3	.	CASSRRRQRSGTDTQYF	TGTGCCAGCAGCCGGCGAAGACAGCGGTCGGGCACAGATACGCAGTATTTT
few	TRBV24-1	TRBJ2-5	.	CATSDPLRDGQETQYF	TGTGCCACCAGTGACCCTCTCCGGGACGGGCAAGAGACCCAGTACTTC
many	TRBV18	TRBJ1-2	.	CASSLNGDGLYGYTF	TGTGCCAGCTCACTAAACGGGGACGGCCTCTATGGCTACACCTTC
many	TRBV20-1	TRBJ2-1	.	CSASWARGREQFF	TGCAGTGCTAGTTGGGCCAGGGGACGGGAGCAGTTCTTC
.	TRBV27	TRBJ1-5	.	CASSPFESGNQPQHF	TGTGCCAGCAGTCCCTTTGAAAGCGGCAATCAGCCCCAGCATTTT
many	TRBV20-1	TRBJ1-1	.	CSARDRLDNTEAFF	TGCAGTGCTAGAGATCGGTTAGATAACACTGAAGCTTTCTTT
few	TRBV13	TRBJ2-5	.	CASSLEEGGRQAETQYF	TGTGCCAGCAGCTTAGAAGAGGGGGGAAGACAGGCCGAGACCCAGTACTTC
.	TRBV20-1	TRBJ2-7	.	CSAKSFHKGNTYEQYF	TGCAGTGCTAAATCTTTCCACAAGGGGAATACCTACGAGCAGTACTTC
many	TRBV12-3/TRBV12-4	TRBJ1-2	.	CASSFGDLGGYTF	TGTGCCAGCAGTTTCGGGGATCTAGGGGGCTACACCTTC
.	TRBV9	TRBJ2-1	TRBD2	CASSLSGGSEQFF	TGTGCCAGCAGCCTCAGCGGGGGATCTGAGCAGTTCTTC
.	TRBV15	TRBJ2-3	TRBD2	CATSRRGAADTQYF	TGTGCCACCAGCAGGCGGGGGGCCGCAGATACGCAGTATTTT
few	TRBV2	TRBJ2-3	.	CASSERRDTQYF	TGTGCCAGCAGTGAACGGCGGGATACGCAGTATTTT
few	TRBV30	TRBJ1-2	.	CAWRGAGQRGYTF	TGTGCCTGGAGGGGTGCTGGGCAGCGCGGCTACACCTTC
few	TRBV5-1	TRBJ2-5	TRBD2	CASSGGLAGAEGETQYF	TGCGCCAGCAGCGGGGGACTAGCGGGAGCGGAGGGAGAGACCCAGTACTTC
.	TRBV6-2/TRBV6-3	TRBJ2-6	TRBD2	CASAGTTDSGANVLTF	TGTGCCAGCGCCGGGACTACAGACTCTGGGGCCAACGTCCTGACTTTC
many	TRBV13	TRBJ1-1	.	CASSDAGRVNTEAFF	TGTGCCAGCAGCGACGCAGGGAGGGTGAACACTGAAGCTTTCTTT
many	TRBV7-6	TRBJ2-3	TRBD2	CASSFLTSGRADTQYF	TGTGCCAGCAGCTTTCTGACTAGCGGGAGAGCAGATACGCAGTATTTT
.	TRBV5-1	TRBJ2-3	TRBD2	CASSQASGGSTDTQYF	TGCGCCAGCAGCCAAGCTAGCGGGGGATCAACAGATACGCAGTATTTT
many	TRBV20-1	TRBJ2-1	.	CSATGWDESYNEQFF	TGCAGTGCTACGGGGTGGGACGAATCCTACAATGAGCAGTTCTTC
few	TRBV28	TRBJ2-7	.	CASSLPVQGREQYF	TGTGCCAGCAGTCTACCCGTACAGGGGAGGGAGCAGTACTTC
many	TRBV20-1	TRBJ2-5	.	CSARAGETQYF	TGCAGTGCTAGGGCGGGGGAGACCCAGTACTTC
few	TRBV12-3/TRBV12-4	TRBJ2-2	.	CASSLNRAYNTGELFF	TGTGCCAGCAGTTTGAACAGAGCTTACAACACCGGGGAGCTGTTTTTT
.	TRBV6-1	TRBJ2-5	.	CASSPGSTVGETQYF	TGTGCCAGCAGCCCAGGGTCCACGGTAGGGGAGACCCAGTACTTC
.	TRBV4-1	TRBJ2-2	.	CASSQDTLGPGELFF	TGCGCCAGCAGCCAAGATACATTGGGACCCGGGGAGCTGTTTTTT
.	TRBV4-1	TRBJ1-1	TRBD1	CASSQVGTGFWAEAFF	TGCGCCAGCAGCCAAGTGGGGACAGGGTTTTGGGCTGAAGCTTTCTTT
few	TRBV19	TRBJ1-1	.	CASSVTPGGTEAFF	TGTGCCAGTAGTGTAACGCCTGGGGGGACTGAAGCTTTCTTT
few	TRBV27	TRBJ2-7	.	CASTGTPMYGDF	TGTGCCAGCACTGGGACTCCTATGTATGGAGACTTC
.	TRBV2	TRBJ2-2	TRBD2	CASSGGLRTGELFF	TGTGCCAGCTCGGGGGGATTGAGGACCGGGGAGCTGTTTTTT